The rows below give T cell receptor beta chains drawn from one sample of a study of OX40 agonist ivuxolimab in advanced cancers. The protocol was immunoSEQ multiplex PCR, while the TCRdb copy is restricted to in-frame clones and leaves out a portion. The table records tens of thousands of clones, just under 85% of them present only once. Sequenced material: CD4+ or CD8+ T cells sorted from blood, taken in a trial of the OX40 agonist ivuxolimab. The source of these receptors is an adult with an advanced solid tumor such as melanoma, head and neck, liver or kidney cancer. The CDR3 runs from the conserved cysteine through the conserved F or W. A D gene is named only where the DNA matches it firmly. Size tells how often a clone was seen (once, few, many) or the class of an expanded clone, and some rows leave it out.

j_call v_call clone_size d_call cdr3_nt cdr3_aa
TRBJ2-1 TRBV7-9 NA TRBD2 TGTGCCAGCAGCTTACTCCCTGCGGGGGGGATTACCTACAATGAGCAGTTCTTC CASSLLPAGGITYNEQFF
TRBJ1-2 TRBV30 NA NA TGTGCCTGGAGTGTTAATACAGGGTGGGGCTATGGCTACACCTTC CAWSVNTGWGYGYTF
TRBJ1-2 TRBV5-5 NA NA TGTGCCAGTAATAGGGAGGGGGGCTATGGCTACACCTTC CASNREGGYGYTF
TRBJ1-4 TRBV5-6 NA NA TGTGCCAGCAGCTATCAAGGGACCCCGTATGAAAAACTGTTTTTT CASSYQGTPYEKLFF
TRBJ2-7 TRBV7-2 once NA TGTGCCAGCAGCCGAGGGGGTCCCTACGAGCAGTACTTC CASSRGGPYEQYF
TRBJ2-1 TRBV19 NA NA TGTGCCAGTAGTATGGGAGGGGGGGCCTCCTACAATGAGCAGTTCTTC CASSMGGGASYNEQFF
TRBJ1-2 TRBV28 NA TRBD1 TGTGCCAGCAGTTTATTTAGGGGGACAGGTGGCGTGGGTGGCTACACCTTC CASSLFRGTGGVGGYTF
TRBJ2-7 TRBV18 NA NA TGTGCCAGCTCACCACGCAGGGATCACTACGAGCAGTACTTC CASSPRRDHYEQYF
TRBJ1-4 TRBV5-1 NA TRBD1 TGCGCCAGCAGCCTAGGGGGACAGGGGGCTGAAAAACTGTTTTTT CASSLGGQGAEKLFF
TRBJ1-5 TRBV5-1 NA TRBD1 TGCGCCAGCAGCTTGGTCGGGACAGGGGGCAATCAGCCCCAGCATTTT CASSLVGTGGNQPQHF
TRBJ1-3 TRBV5-1 NA NA TGCGCCAGCAGCTTCCACGGTATCTCTGGAAACACCATATATTTT CASSFHGISGNTIYF
TRBJ2-2 TRBV6-5 NA TRBD2 TGTGCCAGCAGTTACACGGGACTAGCGGATACCGGGGAGCTGTTTTTT CASSYTGLADTGELFF
TRBJ1-1 TRBV11-1 NA NA TGTGCCAGCAGCTTTGTGGTCGGTACTGAAGCTTTCTTT CASSFVVGTEAFF
TRBJ1-5 TRBV6-4 NA NA TGTGCCAGCAGTGACGACCACCGTGGGGAGCCCCAGCATTTT CASSDDHRGEPQHF
TRBJ2-2 TRBV4-3 NA NA TGCGCCAGCAGCCAAGACCAGGGGACCGGGGAGCTGTTTTTT CASSQDQGTGELFF
TRBJ2-7 TRBV30 NA TRBD1 TGTGCCTGGAGGTCGAGAGGGGGACAGGGTGTCTACGAGCAGTACTTC CAWRSRGGQGVYEQYF
TRBJ2-7 TRBV5-1 once NA TGCGCCAGCAGCTCCACAGGGGGGGCCTACGAGCAGTACTTC CASSSTGGAYEQYF
TRBJ2-2 TRBV7-9 NA TRBD2 TGTGCCAGCAGCTTAGGACTAGCGGGGAACACCGGGGAGCTGTTTTTT CASSLGLAGNTGELFF
TRBJ1-4 TRBV5-1 NA NA TGCGCCAGCAGTCAGCACGGGACAACTAATGAAAAACTGTTTTTT CASSQHGTTNEKLFF
TRBJ2-7 TRBV18 NA TRBD2 TGTGCCAGCTCACCCCCGGGACTAGCGGGGTCCTACGAGCAGTACTTC CASSPPGLAGSYEQYF
TRBJ2-7 TRBV4-1 NA TRBD1 TGCGCCAGCAGCCAAGTACAGGGGAACGGGTACGAGCAGTACTTC CASSQVQGNGYEQYF
TRBJ1-5 TRBV11-2 NA NA TGTGCCAGCAGCTTGGGACCTGGGGCCGGTCAGCCCCAGCATTTT CASSLGPGAGQPQHF
TRBJ1-5 TRBV18 NA TRBD1 TGTGCCAGCTCCCTGGACAGGGGATTAGGTCAGCCCCAGCATTTT CASSLDRGLGQPQHF
TRBJ2-1 TRBV18 NA TRBD2 TGTGCCAGCTCACCCTCACTAGCGGGACAGCAGTTCTTC CASSPSLAGQQFF
TRBJ1-1 TRBV7-9 NA NA TGTGCCAGCAGCAGCGACAGAAACACTGAAGCTTTCTTT CASSSDRNTEAFF
TRBJ1-5 TRBV7-2 NA TRBD1 TGTGCCAGCAGCTCCAGGGGGCATCAGCCCCAGCATTTT CASSSRGHQPQHF
TRBJ2-3 TRBV7-3 NA NA TGTGCCAGCAGCTTAGGGGCAGGACGCACAGATACGCAGTATTTT CASSLGAGRTDTQYF
TRBJ2-1 TRBV7-9 NA TRBD2 TGTGCCAGCAGCCGGACTAGCGGGAGGGTAGCGGATGAGCAGTTCTTC CASSRTSGRVADEQFF
TRBJ2-1 TRBV5-1 NA NA TGCGCCAGCAGCCCCAACGAGGGGGGGCCGGGGGACAATGAGCAGTTCTTC CASSPNEGGPGDNEQFF
TRBJ2-6 TRBV27 NA TRBD1 TGTGCCAGCAGTCACGACAGGGGAACACCTGGGGCCAACGTCCTGACTTTC CASSHDRGTPGANVLTF
TRBJ2-7 TRBV19 NA TRBD1 TGTGCCAGTAGTTACGACCCCTCGACAGGGTGGCAGGAGCAGTACTTC CASSYDPSTGWQEQYF
TRBJ2-7 TRBV7-2 once TRBD2 TGTGCCAGCAGTTATACCGGGACTAGCGGGAGAAGGTACGAGCAGTACTTC CASSYTGTSGRRYEQYF
TRBJ1-2 TRBV28 NA NA TGTGCCAGCAGTTTCTCTTGGCAGGGAGGGGAGGGCTACACCTTC CASSFSWQGGEGYTF
TRBJ1-2 TRBV28 many NA TGTGCCAGCAGTCAGACCCATGGCTACACCTTC CASSQTHGYTF
TRBJ1-4 TRBV9 NA NA TGTGCCAGCAGCATTTCACCTGCAACTAATGAAAAACTGTTTTTT CASSISPATNEKLFF
TRBJ2-7 TRBV5-8 once NA TGTGCCAGCAGCTTCTCTGGGGACACCGTTGGCGGCGAGCAGTACTTC CASSFSGDTVGGEQYF
TRBJ2-7 TRBV30 NA TRBD2 TGTGCCTGGAGTAGAAAGACTAGCGGGAGCTACGAGCAGTACTTC CAWSRKTSGSYEQYF
TRBJ2-1 TRBV19 NA TRBD1 TGTGCCAGTAGTATAGATGGGCCAGGGGGCGTTTCATCCTACAATGAGCAGTTCTTC CASSIDGPGGVSSYNEQFF
TRBJ2-3 TRBV13 few NA TGTGCCAGCAGCTTAGGGGGTCTGGGGCCAGCAGATACGCAGTATTTT CASSLGGLGPADTQYF
TRBJ2-5 TRBV7-9 NA NA TGTGCCAGCAGCTTCTTAAGGGGGGACGCCGAGACCCAGTACTTC CASSFLRGDAETQYF
TRBJ2-3 TRBV5-1 NA TRBD2 TGCGCCAGCAGCCTGCCTGAAACTAGCGGGGCTGGTACGCAGTATTTT CASSLPETSGAGTQYF
TRBJ1-1 TRBV5-1 NA TRBD1 TGCGCCAGCAGCCAGGGACAGGGGACCACTGAAGCTTTCTTT CASSQGQGTTEAFF
TRBJ2-1 TRBV6-4 NA TRBD2 TGTGCCAGCAGTGCCGGGACTAGCGGGAGGGCCGGTGAGCAGTTCTTC CASSAGTSGRAGEQFF
TRBJ1-6 TRBV27 NA NA TGTGCCAGCGGAGTAGTTAATTCACCCCTCCACTTT CASGVVNSPLHF
TRBJ2-3 TRBV5-1 NA NA TGCGCCAGCAGCTTGGGGGACCTTGCTAGCACAGATACGCAGTATTTT CASSLGDLASTDTQYF
TRBJ1-1 TRBV18 few NA TGTGCCAGCTCGACAACCCGGGGCGCAGAAGCTTTCTTT CASSTTRGAEAFF
TRBJ1-3 TRBV9 NA TRBD1 TGTGCCAGCAGCGTAGGGACAGGGGGCAACTCTGGAAACACCATATATTTT CASSVGTGGNSGNTIYF
TRBJ2-7 TRBV5-8 NA NA TGTGCCAGCAGCTTCCCCGGAGAAGACTACGAGCAGTACTTC CASSFPGEDYEQYF
TRBJ2-7 TRBV4-1 NA NA TGCGCCAGCAGCCATTACTCCTACGAGCAGTACTTC CASSHYSYEQYF
TRBJ1-3 TRBV28 NA TRBD1 TGTGCCAGCAGTTTATCAGGACAGGCCTTCTCTGGAAACACCATATATTTT CASSLSGQAFSGNTIYF
TRBJ1-4 TRBV28 few NA TGTGCCAGCAGTTATGAGAGGGCCTATGAAAAACTGTTTTTT CASSYERAYEKLFF
TRBJ1-3 TRBV30 few NA TGTGCCTGGGGGGAGGGCTCTGGAAACACCATATATTTT CAWGEGSGNTIYF
TRBJ2-4 TRBV6-5 NA TRBD2 TGTGCCAGCAGTTTCCGGACTAGCGGGGCGAACATTCAGTACTTC CASSFRTSGANIQYF
TRBJ2-1 TRBV7-3 NA TRBD2 TGTGCCAGCAGCTTAAATGGCGGGAGGGCGGTCAATGAGCAGTTCTTC CASSLNGGRAVNEQFF
TRBJ1-4 TRBV9 NA TRBD1 TGTGCCAGCAGCGATGACAGGGGATTTGCAACTAATGAAAAACTGTTTTTT CASSDDRGFATNEKLFF
TRBJ2-7 TRBV5-4 NA NA TGTGCCAGCAGCTTGGTGTCGCAGGTCTCCTACGAGCAGTACTTC CASSLVSQVSYEQYF
TRBJ2-1 TRBV5-8 NA NA TGTGCCAGCAGCTTGCTCGGGACGGGCAATGAGCAGTTCTTC CASSLLGTGNEQFF
TRBJ2-5 TRBV11-2 NA NA TGTGCCAGCAGCTCCGGGAGGTACAGGGCGGTAGAGACCCAGTACTTC CASSSGRYRAVETQYF
TRBJ2-1 TRBV19 NA NA TGTGCCAGTAGTACCATACTCGGACAGGAGCAGTTCTTC CASSTILGQEQFF
TRBJ2-5 TRBV27 NA NA TGTGCCAGCAGTTTATCATGGGTGGCCGGAGAGACCCAGTACTTC CASSLSWVAGETQYF